This TCR beta chain comes out of a study of cytomegalovirus exposure and HLA in healthy donors. A remark on this clone: The antigen is unknown.

The CDR3 covers 15 residues. CDR1 is LGHNA and CDR2 is YSLEER in the germline V gene. V shed 0 bases, J shed 8 bases, and the junction held 6 bases outside the gene matches. Overall study findings and caveats: Presence/absence comparisons presumed near-even sequencing depth among donors. Accurate predictions that matched the HLA-A and HLA-B alleles of most subjects were reportedly made from TCR beta sequences. Most likely, a cluster of highly shared sequence variants arose as a sequencing artifact. In an earlier analysis, in roughly 580 donors, most V segments appeared productive either ~90% or ~30% of the time.

In the PCR, 60 Vbeta and 13 Jbeta primers were used. The repertoire was sequenced with immunoSEQ multiplex PCR; TCRdb's copy has only in-frame clones and lacks some. The data show 40,000 to 55,000 clones, with around 72% seen just once and roughly 2.9% held by the top ten. V usage is TRBV4-3 and J usage is TRBJ1-5, with 8 nucleotides matching TRBD1. The sample was PBMCs. The clonotype was recovered from a man younger than 35 in good health and CMV-seronegative. The CDR3 loop reads CASSQDAGGRKPQHF. DNA of the CDR3: TGCGCCAGCAGCCAAGATGCAGGGGGCAGGAAGCCCCAGCATTTT.